This T cell receptor (beta chain) was profiled in a study of CD8 T cells in Susac syndrome. Germline trimming cut 2 bases from V and 4 bases from J; bases unmatched to any gene: 5. Germline V gene sequence: CDR1 KGHSH, CDR2 LQKENI. The CDR3 consists of 15 residues. Random hexamers were used to reverse transcribe an amount of about 0.45 to 1 ug RNA. TCR beta CDR3 was amplified by immunoSEQ multiplex PCR. This amplification extended across 54 Vbeta and 13 Jbeta segments. In TCRdb, the immunoSEQ multiplex PCR reads were re-called with MiXCR into one record per CDR3 protein. This table has around 99,000 distinct CDR3 sequences, 95% to 98% appearing once. CD8+ and CD4+ blood T cells underwent TCR beta sequencing. Through negative isolation, CD4+ and CD8+ T cells were obtained, while TEMRA cells were enriched using FACS.

The source of this sequence is a human donor in good health. The sample taken for sequencing was CD4+ T cells from PBMCs. This sequence joins TRBV18 and TRBJ2-7; the match to TRBD1 covers 10 bases. The CDR3 spells CASSPFLGQGYEQYF. The CDR3, as DNA: TGTGCCAGCTCACCATTTCTGGGACAGGGGTACGAGCAGTACTTC.